This note documents a single T cell receptor (beta chain) sequence. The sample belongs to a study of technical replicates of blood from several donors. Profiling relied on immunoSEQ multiplex PCR, and the TCRdb table lists in-frame clones only, not all of them. The data show around 67,000 clones, around 88% seen once. This CDR3 is 12 amino acids long. The V and J ends lost 6 bases and 6 bases, in that order; junction bases with no gene match: 5. In germline, CDR1 is MNHNY, CDR2 SVGAGI (reference sequence). The sample was PBMCs. This receptor was taken from a human donor in good health. Some clones in this sample may be carry-over from other donors' samples. The V gene is TRBV6-6, the J gene TRBJ2-7, with 7 bases fitting TRBD1. The CDR3 is CASRTTGFEQYF. Written as DNA, the CDR3 is TGTGCCAGCAGAACGACAGGGTTCGAGCAGTACTTC.